This TCR beta chain originates from a study of cytomegalovirus exposure and HLA in healthy donors. Study observations and caveats: Subsequent analysis revealed that first-cohort TCR clusters tended to co-occur in the roughly 120 validation repertoires. Specificity for CMV antigens was confirmed in vitro for three of the CMV-associated chains.

On this clone: What it recognizes is unknown. Within the sample, other DNA sequences also encode this same CDR3.

The 120-subject validation cohort, separate from the roughly 700-subject first cohort, included the donors. Trimming removed 3 bases at V and 0 bases at J, with 6 bases between. The CDR3 is made up of 15 amino acids. From germline, CDR1 is LGHNA and CDR2 YSLEER. TCRdb's table, derived via immunoSEQ multiplex PCR, lists solely in-frame clones and lacks some. The table records about 56,000 clones, approximately 94% of them present only once. The clonotype originates from a man younger than 35 in good health and CMV-seronegative. The chain joins TRBV4-3 to TRBJ2-6, with D possibly TRBD2 on 5 matching bases. The source material was PBMCs. CDR3 bases: TGCGCCAGCAGCCAGGACTTCTCTGGGGCCAACGTCCTGACTTTC. Encoded protein: CASSQDFSGANVLTF.